This T cell receptor (beta chain) was identified in a study of T-cell reconstitution after alpha-beta-depleted transplantation in children. Study results and limitations: The high TCRbeta diversity at day 60 in some patients came from surviving recipient T cells and thymic progenitors. It was newly produced T cells that mostly accounted for T-cell counts and diversity one year after transplant.

This clonotype is a singleton in its sample. Antigen: not known. The CDR3 loop spans 15 amino acids. Germline V CDR1 and CDR2: LNHNV, YYDKDF (reference sequence). Trimming shortened V by 1 base and J by 6 bases, and 16 bases separated the two germline ends. Unique molecular identifiers tagged the TCRbeta library. TCRdb reprocessed the PCR reads via MiXCR and lists one record per CDR3 protein. The top ten hold roughly 31% of the sample, which has about 980,000 distinct CDR3 sequences, roughly 31% seen once. The chain joins TRBV15 to TRBJ2-7; D is uncertain. The origin of this receptor is a boy in the first two years of life who had a stem cell transplant for SCID, so the T cells may come from the graft donor. The source was PBMCs, mostly from graft donor cells, collected 360 days after TCRalphabeta/CD19-depleted stem cell transplant. The DNA of the CDR3 is TGTGCCACCAGCAGAGCAGGCTTACTGAAGCCCGAGCAGTACTTC. Protein product: CATSRAGLLKPEQYF.